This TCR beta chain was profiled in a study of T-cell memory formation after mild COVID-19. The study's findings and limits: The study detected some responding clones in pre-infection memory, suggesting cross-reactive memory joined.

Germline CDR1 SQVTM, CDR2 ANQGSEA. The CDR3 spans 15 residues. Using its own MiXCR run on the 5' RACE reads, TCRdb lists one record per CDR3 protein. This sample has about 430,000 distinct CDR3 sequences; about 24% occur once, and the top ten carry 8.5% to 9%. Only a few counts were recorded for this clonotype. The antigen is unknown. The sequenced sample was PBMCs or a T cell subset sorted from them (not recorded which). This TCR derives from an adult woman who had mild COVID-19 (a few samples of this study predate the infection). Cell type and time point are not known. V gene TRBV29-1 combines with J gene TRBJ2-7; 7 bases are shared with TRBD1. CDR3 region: CSASLINRGPYEQYF. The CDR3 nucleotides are TGCAGTGCCTCACTGATCAACAGGGGACCCTACGAGCAGTACTTC.